Listed below are T cell receptor beta chains from one sample, sequenced in a study of CD8 T cells in ankylosing spondylitis. TCRdb reanalysed the 5' RACE reads using MiXCR and keeps one entry per CDR3 protein. The sample yields fewer than 550,000 distinct CDR3 sequences, roughly 5.3% seen once. The sequenced material came from blood, either unsorted or a sorted T cell fraction (not recorded which). The receptors stem from a male donor with ankylosing spondylitis. The CDR3 runs from the conserved cysteine through the conserved F or W. The D gene is left open where the match is weak. Part of the rows lack a size; the others show once, few, many or a class for expanded clones.

.	TRBV20-1	TRBJ1-2	many	TGCAGTGCTAGTGTGGGGCAGCTCTATGGCTACACCTTC	CSASVGQLYGYTF
TRBD1	TRBV6-2/TRBV6-3	TRBJ2-7	many	TGTGCCAGCAGTAAACGGACAGGGGCGTCCTACGAGCAGTACTTC	CASSKRTGASYEQYF
.	TRBV7-2	TRBJ1-2	many	TGTGCCAGCAGCTTAGCGGCGTCTAACTATGGCTACACCTTC	CASSLAASNYGYTF
.	TRBV27	TRBJ2-5	many	TGTGCCAGCAGTCAGAGGTACCAAGAGACCCAGTACTTC	CASSQRYQETQYF
.	TRBV7-9	TRBJ2-7	many	TGTGCCAGCAGCCCAGGACGAAAGCGGGAGCAGTACTTC	CASSPGRKREQYF
TRBD2	TRBV7-8	TRBJ2-5	few	TGTGCCAGCAGCCCCCAGAGACTAGCGGGTACCGAGACCCAGTACTTC	CASSPQRLAGTETQYF
.	TRBV4-2	TRBJ2-7	many	TGTGCCAGCAGTCCGGCACAGGGATGGGGTTACGAGCAGTACTTC	CASSPAQGWGYEQYF
.	TRBV7-9	TRBJ2-1	many	TGTGCCATCCCGTCCGGGGGCTACAATGAGCAGTTCTTC	CAIPSGGYNEQFF
.	TRBV11-3	TRBJ2-2	many	TGTGCCAGCGGGGGGCGGAACACCGGGGAGCTGTTTTTT	CASGGRNTGELFF
.	TRBV10-3	TRBJ1-2	many	TGTGCCATACGGGACCCGCCTGTTTATGGCTACACCTTC	CAIRDPPVYGYTF
.	TRBV7-2	TRBJ2-3	many	TGTGCCAGCAGCTTAGCGACAGTGGACAGCTTGCCCCCAAGGGATACGCAGTATTTT	CASSLATVDSLPPRDTQYF
TRBD2	TRBV28	TRBJ2-3	.	TGTGCCAGCAGTCCCGCGGGGGAGCCCACAGATACGCAGTATTTT	CASSPAGEPTDTQYF
TRBD2	TRBV29-1	TRBJ2-1	few	TGCAGCGTTGTCAGCGGGGGCGAGGTTGAGCAGTTCTTC	CSVVSGGEVEQFF
.	TRBV5-1	TRBJ2-3	many	TGCGCCAGCAGCTTCTTACCGGGTCCAGGACAAGATACGCAGTATTTT	CASSFLPGPGQDTQYF
.	TRBV5-5	TRBJ2-3	many	TGTGCCAGCAGCTCAATCCACAGGGAGACCACAGATACGCAGTATTTT	CASSSIHRETTDTQYF
.	TRBV5-1	TRBJ2-1	many	TGCGCCAGCAGCTTGGCGAGCGAGGGGTACAATGAGCAGTTCTTC	CASSLASEGYNEQFF
TRBD2	TRBV12-3/TRBV12-4	TRBJ2-1	.	TGTGCCTGCAGGCGGACTAGCGGAGGGGGGGTTTACAATGAGCAGTTCTTC	CACRRTSGGGVYNEQFF
.	TRBV7-8	TRBJ1-1	many	TGTGCCAGCAGTCAGAGGGTGTTGAACACTGAAGCTTTCTTT	CASSQRVLNTEAFF
TRBD2	TRBV4-3	TRBJ2-6	many	TGCGCCAGCAGCCAACAGGTAGCGGGAGCTATTGGGGCCAACGTCCTGACTTTC	CASSQQVAGAIGANVLTF
.	TRBV20-1	TRBJ1-5	many	TGCAGTGCACGGTCGGGCAATCAGCCCCAGCATTTT	CSARSGNQPQHF
TRBD2	TRBV27	TRBJ2-7	few	TGTGCCAGCCGGAAGGGACTAGCGGTCCCCTACGAGCAGTACTTC	CASRKGLAVPYEQYF
TRBD1	TRBV27	TRBJ1-5	many	TGTGCCAGCAGCCAACAGGGGGCGAATCAGCCCCAGCATTTT	CASSQQGANQPQHF
.	TRBV12-3/TRBV12-4	TRBJ2-7	many	TGTGCCAGCCGGGTCATGGGGGAGCAGTACTTC	CASRVMGEQYF
.	TRBV10-2	TRBJ1-2	many	TGCGCCAGCCTCTCCGGGACGGATAACTATGGCTACACCTTC	CASLSGTDNYGYTF
TRBD2	TRBV5-1	TRBJ2-5	many	TGCGCCAGCAGCTTGGCCATAGCGGGAGGAATCCAAGAGACCCAGTACTTC	CASSLAIAGGIQETQYF
.	TRBV20-1	TRBJ2-1	many	TGCAGTGCTTTAGCAGGTGGGACCTACAATGAGCAGTTCTTC	CSALAGGTYNEQFF
.	TRBV20-1	TRBJ1-1	many	TGCAGTGCTCAAAACCCCCGAAACACTGAAGCTTTCTTT	CSAQNPRNTEAFF
.	TRBV20-1	TRBJ2-7	many	TGCAGTGCCAGGGACCTACACTCCTACGAGCAGTACTTC	CSARDLHSYEQYF
TRBD1	TRBV5-4	TRBJ1-2	once	TGTGCCAGCGGCCCGGGACAGACCTATGGCTACACCTTC	CASGPGQTYGYTF
.	TRBV24-1	TRBJ1-2	many	TGTGCCACGTCGACAGAAGCTAACTATGGCTACACCTTC	CATSTEANYGYTF
.	TRBV20-1	TRBJ1-6	many	TGCAGTGCTAGAGAGGAGCCTGGGACCCTCCACTTT	CSAREEPGTLHF
.	TRBV4-2	TRBJ2-5	many	TGTGCCAGCAGCCAGGGACTGCAAGAGACCCAGTACTTC	CASSQGLQETQYF
TRBD1	TRBV24-1	TRBJ1-2	many	TGTGCCACCAGTGATCCGGGACAGTCCTATGGCTACACCTTC	CATSDPGQSYGYTF
.	TRBV10-3	TRBJ2-1	many	TGTGCCACCGCGGACAGACGAGGCTCCAATGAGCAGTTCTTC	CATADRRGSNEQFF
TRBD1	TRBV5-1	TRBJ2-7	many	TGCGCCAGCAGCTTGTTACAGGGGGCCAATCTCTACGAGCAGTACTTC	CASSLLQGANLYEQYF
.	TRBV30	TRBJ2-1	few	TGTGCCTGGAGGTCACTCCTTCCATACAATGAGCAGTTCTTC	CAWRSLLPYNEQFF
TRBD1	TRBV7-7	TRBJ2-7	.	TGTGCTAGCAGCCGAGGACAGGGGGTCGCCTACGAGCAGTACTTC	CASSRGQGVAYEQYF
TRBD2	TRBV29-1	TRBJ2-1	medium-sized	TGCAGCGTTGCTGGGACTAGCGTCTACAATGAGCAGTTCTTC	CSVAGTSVYNEQFF
.	TRBV6-1	TRBJ2-2	many	TGTGCCAGCAAAAAAAGGGGGTACCTCCGGATCGGGGAGCTGTTTTTT	CASKKRGYLRIGELFF
.	TRBV7-9	TRBJ1-2	many	TGTGCCAGCAGGGAAGGCTATGGCTACACCTTC	CASREGYGYTF
TRBD1	TRBV20-1	TRBJ2-7	.	TGCAGTGCGGGGGACAGCGACGAGCAGTACTTC	CSAGDSDEQYF
.	TRBV5-1	TRBJ1-4	many	TGCGCCAGCCGCATGGGGGGCGATGATGAAAAACTGTTTTTT	CASRMGGDDEKLFF
TRBD1	TRBV20-1	TRBJ2-7	many	TGCAGTGCAGACAGGGACGGGTACGAGCAGTACTTC	CSADRDGYEQYF
.	TRBV9	TRBJ1-5	.	TGTGCCAGCAGCGCTACAGGGAAGCAGCCCCAGCATTTT	CASSATGKQPQHF
.	TRBV18	TRBJ1-1	many	TGTGCCAGCTCACCCGAGGCGAACACTGAAGCTTTCTTT	CASSPEANTEAFF
.	TRBV7-2	TRBJ2-5	many	TGTGCCAGCAGCTTAGGGCAAAGAGGGGAGACCCAGTACTTC	CASSLGQRGETQYF
.	TRBV7-2	TRBJ2-7	many	TGTGCCAGCAGCTACACCAGGGGCGGGAGCGAGCAGTACTTC	CASSYTRGGSEQYF
TRBD2	TRBV20-1	TRBJ2-3	many	TGCAGTGCTTCCACCCCTAGCGGGAGAACAGATACGCAGTATTTT	CSASTPSGRTDTQYF
.	TRBV20-1	TRBJ1-5	many	TGCAGTGCTAGAGATCCGAGAAGTAATCAGCCCCAGCATTTT	CSARDPRSNQPQHF
.	TRBV13	TRBJ2-7	few	TGTGCCAGCAGCTTAGGGGGTTGGGGGCGAGCCTACGAGCAGTACTTC	CASSLGGWGRAYEQYF
.	TRBV6-5	TRBJ1-1	many	TGTGCCAGCAGTTACAGGGGGGATGTGGCTGAAGCTTTCTTT	CASSYRGDVAEAFF
.	TRBV29-1	TRBJ1-1	many	TGCAGCGTTGAAAGGGTCCGGAACACTGAAGCTTTCTTT	CSVERVRNTEAFF
.	TRBV5-1	TRBJ1-1	many	TGCGCCAGCAGCCTCCTGAAAGAGGGTAGTGAAGCTTTCTTT	CASSLLKEGSEAFF
TRBD2	TRBV18	TRBJ2-3	few	TGTGCCAGCTCACGAGGGACTAGCGGGAATACAGATACGCAGTATTTT	CASSRGTSGNTDTQYF
.	TRBV5-6	TRBJ2-7	many	TGTGCCAGCAGCCGGACCAGGGTGGACTACGAGCAGTACTTC	CASSRTRVDYEQYF
.	TRBV3-1	TRBJ2-1	many	TGTGCCAGCAGCCCCTGGGGGGAGCTGGATGAGCAGTTCTTC	CASSPWGELDEQFF
TRBD2	TRBV18	TRBJ2-5	many	TGTGCCAGCTCACCAGTAGCGGGAGAGACCCAGTACTTC	CASSPVAGETQYF
.	TRBV6-2/TRBV6-3	TRBJ2-6	.	TGTGCCAGCACCGACCGCGGCCGGACCTCTGGGGCCAACGTCCTGACTTTC	CASTDRGRTSGANVLTF
TRBD1	TRBV6-1	TRBJ2-1	many	TGTGCCAGCAGAAGGACAGGGGTTAAGCGGTACAATGAGCAGTTCTTC	CASRRTGVKRYNEQFF
.	TRBV7-2	TRBJ2-1	many	TGTGCCAGCCAGAGGGCAGTCCGGGGCAATGAGCAGTTCTTC	CASQRAVRGNEQFF